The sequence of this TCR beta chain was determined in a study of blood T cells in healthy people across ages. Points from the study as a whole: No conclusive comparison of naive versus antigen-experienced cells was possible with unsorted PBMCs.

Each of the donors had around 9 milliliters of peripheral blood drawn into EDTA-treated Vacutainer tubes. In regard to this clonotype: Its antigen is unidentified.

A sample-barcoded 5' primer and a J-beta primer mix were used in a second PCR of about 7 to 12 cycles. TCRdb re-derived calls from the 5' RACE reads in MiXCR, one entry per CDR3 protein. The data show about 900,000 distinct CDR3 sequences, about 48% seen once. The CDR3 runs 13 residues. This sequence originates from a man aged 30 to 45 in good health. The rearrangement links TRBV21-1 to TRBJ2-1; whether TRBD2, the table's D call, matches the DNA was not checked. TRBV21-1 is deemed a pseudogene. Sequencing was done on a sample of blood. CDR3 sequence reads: CASSEQQRDEQFF. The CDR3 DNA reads TGTGCCAGCAGCGAACAGCAGAGGGATGAGCAGTTCTTC.